The clone carrying this T cell receptor beta chain was seen just once. V dropped 3 bases and J dropped 6 bases, with 14 bases sitting between them. Germline V gene lookup returns CDR1 SGHTA and CDR2 FQGNSA. This CDR3 comprises 14 residues. This sample was taken from a study of cytomegalovirus exposure and HLA in healthy donors. The PCR was carried out with 60 Vbeta primers and 13 Jbeta primers. Data came from immunoSEQ multiplex PCR; TCRdb stores just in-frame clones and leaves some out. The table lists 150,000 to 200,000 clones, over 70% of them singletons. The receptor was derived from a man in his forties in good health and CMV-seropositive. Sequences were obtained from PBMCs. The rearrangement links TRBV7-2 to TRBJ1-1, with TRBD1 as a possible D gene (5 bases). The CDR3 protein is CASSFSRGLAEAFF. CDR3 nucleotide sequence: TGTGCCAGCAGCTTCTCTCGGGGGTTGGCTGAAGCTTTCTTT.